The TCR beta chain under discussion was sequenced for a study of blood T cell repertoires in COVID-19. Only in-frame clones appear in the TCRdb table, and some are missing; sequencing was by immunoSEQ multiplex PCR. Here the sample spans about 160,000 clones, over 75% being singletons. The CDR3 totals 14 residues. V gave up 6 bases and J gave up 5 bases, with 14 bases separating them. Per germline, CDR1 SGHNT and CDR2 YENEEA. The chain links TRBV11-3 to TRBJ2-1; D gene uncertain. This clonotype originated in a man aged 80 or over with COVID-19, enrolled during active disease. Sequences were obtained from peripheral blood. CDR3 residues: CASSLHNRNNEQFF. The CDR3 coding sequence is TGTGCCAGCAGTTTGCACAATCGAAACAATGAGCAGTTCTTC.